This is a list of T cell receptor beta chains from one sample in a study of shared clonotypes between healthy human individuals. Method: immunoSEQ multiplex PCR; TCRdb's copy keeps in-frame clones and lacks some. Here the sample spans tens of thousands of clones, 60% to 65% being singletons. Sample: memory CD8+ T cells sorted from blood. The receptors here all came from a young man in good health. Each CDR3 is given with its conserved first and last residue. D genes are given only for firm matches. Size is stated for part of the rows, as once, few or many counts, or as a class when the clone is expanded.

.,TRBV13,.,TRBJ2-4,TGTGCCAGCAGCCCCGAAGGGGCCAAAAACATTCAGTACTTC,CASSPEGAKNIQYF
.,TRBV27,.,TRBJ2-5,TGTGCCAGCAGTTTATACAAGGGGGATGAGACCCAGTACTTC,CASSLYKGDETQYF
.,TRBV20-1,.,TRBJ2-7,TGCAGTGGAGGGAATACCTACGAGCAGTACTTC,CSGGNTYEQYF
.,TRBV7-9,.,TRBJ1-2,TGTGCCAGCAGCTCGTATAACTATGGCTACACCTTC,CASSSYNYGYTF
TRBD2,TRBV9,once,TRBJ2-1,TGTGCCAGCAGCGTAGGGGGAGGGAGGCCCTACAATGAGCAGTTCTTC,CASSVGGGRPYNEQFF
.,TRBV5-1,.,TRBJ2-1,TGCGCCAGCAGCTTATCGGTAGGGGCGGGTGAGCAGTTCTTC,CASSLSVGAGEQFF
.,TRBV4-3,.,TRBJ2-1,TGCGCCAGCAGCCAAGTAGATGAGCAGTTCTTC,CASSQVDEQFF
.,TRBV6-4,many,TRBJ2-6,TGTGCCAGCAGTGACTCGGCCTCTGGGGCCAACGTCCTGACTTTC,CASSDSASGANVLTF
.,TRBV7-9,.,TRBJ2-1,TGTGCCAGTGCGGAGAGCTCCTACAATGAGCAGTTCTTC,CASAESSYNEQFF
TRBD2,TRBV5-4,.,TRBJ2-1,TGTGCCAGCAGCTTCCACCTAAAGACTAGCGGGCTTTACAATGAGCAGTTCTTC,CASSFHLKTSGLYNEQFF
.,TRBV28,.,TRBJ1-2,TGTGCCAGCAGTTTCGTGGGCCCTCGAGCTAAAGGAAACTATGGCTACACCTTC,CASSFVGPRAKGNYGYTF
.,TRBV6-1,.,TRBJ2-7,TGTGCCAGCAGTGAAGACGGGACCTACGAGCAGTACTTC,CASSEDGTYEQYF
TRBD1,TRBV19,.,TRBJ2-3,TGTGCCAGTAGTATTGGGACAGGGTTCTCAGATACGCAGTATTTT,CASSIGTGFSDTQYF
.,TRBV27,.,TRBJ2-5,TGTGCCAGCAGTGCCGTGATAGTGGCAGGGGTAGAGACCCAGTACTTC,CASSAVIVAGVETQYF
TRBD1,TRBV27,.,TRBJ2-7,TGTGCCAGCAGTTTAAGAATGGACAGGCTCAACGAGCAGTACTTC,CASSLRMDRLNEQYF
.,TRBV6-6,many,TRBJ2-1,TGTGCCAGCAGTTACCAGTATGAGCAGTTCTTC,CASSYQYEQFF
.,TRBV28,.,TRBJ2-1,TGTGCCAGCAGTTTTGGCCCAGTGAATGAGCAGTTCTTC,CASSFGPVNEQFF
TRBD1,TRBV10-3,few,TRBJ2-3,TGTGCCATCAGTGAGTCATATGGACAGGCTCGGAGGTTT,CAISESYGQARRF
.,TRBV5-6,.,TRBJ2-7,TGTGCCAGCAGCCCCCGAAGCTCCTACGAGCAGTACTTC,CASSPRSSYEQYF
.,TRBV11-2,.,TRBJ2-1,TGTGCCAGCAGCGAGAACAGCGGTTCCCTCAATGAGCAGTTCTTC,CASSENSGSLNEQFF
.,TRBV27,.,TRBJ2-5,TGTGCCAGCAGTAAATCTAGGACCAAAGGGGAGACCCAGTACTTC,CASSKSRTKGETQYF
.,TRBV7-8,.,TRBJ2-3,TGTGCCAGCAGCTTAGCGTGGCAAGCCGGTACAGATACGCAGTATTTT,CASSLAWQAGTDTQYF
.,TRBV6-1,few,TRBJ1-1,TGTGCCAGCAGTGAAGCGGAGAACACTGAAGCTTTCTTT,CASSEAENTEAFF
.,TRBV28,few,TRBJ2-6,TGTGCCAGCACCACCGGGATCAGTGGGGCCAACGTCCTGACTTTC,CASTTGISGANVLTF
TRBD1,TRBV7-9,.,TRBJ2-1,TGTGCCAGCAGCTTAGTCGGGACAGGGGACGACAATGAGCAGTTCTTC,CASSLVGTGDDNEQFF
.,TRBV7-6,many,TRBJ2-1,TGTGCCAGCAGCCCCCAGGGCCCCAATGAGCAGTTCTTC,CASSPQGPNEQFF
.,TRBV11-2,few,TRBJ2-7,TGTGCCAGCAGCTCGTTTTACGAGCAGTACTTC,CASSSFYEQYF
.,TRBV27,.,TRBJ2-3,TGTGCCAGCAGCTTTATCGAAGGCACAGCGGGCACAGATACGCAGTATTTT,CASSFIEGTAGTDTQYF
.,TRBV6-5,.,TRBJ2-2,TGTGCCAGCAGGGCCCGCGGGCATGCCGGGGAGCTGTTTTTT,CASRARGHAGELFF
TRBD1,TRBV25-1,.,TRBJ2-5,TGTGCCAGCAGTTCAGAAGACAGGGGACATCCCGTGTACTTC,CASSSEDRGHPVYF
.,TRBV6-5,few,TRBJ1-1,TGTGCCAGCAGCTCCACGGGGTACCTTGAAGCTTTCTTT,CASSSTGYLEAFF
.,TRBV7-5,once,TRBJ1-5,TGTGTCAGAAGCGCGCTACAGGGGGCTTTCCAGCCCCAGCATTTT,CVRSALQGAFQPQHF
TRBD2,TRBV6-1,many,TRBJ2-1,TGTGCCAGCAGCTCTAGCGGGAGCTCCTACAATGAGCAGTTCTTC,CASSSSGSSYNEQFF
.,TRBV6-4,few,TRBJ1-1,TGTGCCAGCAGTGAGATACCGAACACTGAAGCTTTCTTT,CASSEIPNTEAFF
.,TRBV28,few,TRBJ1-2,TGTGCCAGCAGAGGCCGGGCGGGAAGAGGAGGCTACACCTTC,CASRGRAGRGGYTF
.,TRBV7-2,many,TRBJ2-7,TGTGCCAGCAGCCCCACAGGGTTAGGGGTGTTGGGCTACGAGCAGTACTTC,CASSPTGLGVLGYEQYF
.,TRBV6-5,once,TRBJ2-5,TGTGCCAGCACCGACCCGCGAGGGACCCAGTACTTC,CASTDPRGTQYF